The rows below give T cell receptor beta chains drawn from one sample of a study of cytomegalovirus exposure and HLA in healthy donors. Sequencing was performed with immunoSEQ multiplex PCR; in TCRdb, only in-frame clones are kept and a portion is missing. The table shows some 76,000 clones, with 90% to 95% occurring only once. The sequenced sample consisted of PBMCs. These receptors were collected from a woman aged 18-30 years in good health and CMV-seronegative. CDR3s include the opening cysteine and the closing phenylalanine or tryptophan. A D gene is named only where the DNA matches it firmly. Rows may omit the clone size; those that give it use once, few, many or a size class.

abundance,d_gene,v_gene,j_gene,CDR3aa,CDR3nt
-,-,TRBV27,TRBJ2-2,CASSLSAVSGGELFF,TGTGCCAGCAGTTTATCGGCAGTGTCGGGTGGGGAGCTGTTTTTT
-,-,TRBV28,TRBJ1-5,CASSLGGISGQPQHF,TGTGCCAGCAGTTTAGGAGGGATCTCCGGGCAGCCCCAGCATTTT
-,-,TRBV7-9,TRBJ2-1,CASSFFEDEQFF,TGTGCCAGCAGCTTTTTTGAGGATGAGCAGTTCTTC
-,-,TRBV6-1,TRBJ1-5,CASKGLFSDQPQHF,TGTGCCAGCAAAGGACTATTTAGCGATCAGCCCCAGCATTTT
-,-,TRBV10-3,TRBJ1-1,CAISVGGMNTEAFF,TGTGCCATCAGTGTTGGGGGGATGAACACTGAAGCTTTCTTT
once,-,TRBV28,TRBJ1-2,CASSLGRDSFNGYTF,TGTGCCAGCAGTTTAGGGCGGGATTCCTTTAATGGCTACACCTTC
-,TRBD1,TRBV2,TRBJ2-5,CASSPWTGGETQYF,TGTGCCAGCAGTCCCTGGACAGGGGGGGAGACCCAGTACTTC
-,-,TRBV2,TRBJ2-1,CASITRVKEQFF,TGTGCCAGCATAACGAGGGTAAAAGAGCAGTTCTTC
-,TRBD2,TRBV2,TRBJ2-1,CATMGLAGESYNEQFF,TGTGCCACCATGGGACTAGCGGGGGAATCCTACAATGAGCAGTTCTTC
-,TRBD2,TRBV10-2,TRBJ2-1,CASSRTSGDNEQFF,TGCGCCAGCAGTAGGACTAGCGGGGACAATGAGCAGTTCTTC
-,-,TRBV4-1,TRBJ1-1,CASSQDPGFTEAFF,TGCGCCAGCAGCCAAGATCCAGGTTTCACTGAAGCTTTCTTT
-,TRBD1,TRBV30,TRBJ2-5,CAWSTRTGPQETQYF,TGTGCCTGGAGTACTCGGACAGGGCCACAAGAGACCCAGTACTTC
once,-,TRBV10-2,TRBJ2-2,CASREGVDTGELFF,TGCGCCAGCCGAGAGGGGGTTGACACCGGGGAGCTGTTTTTT
-,TRBD1,TRBV7-9,TRBJ2-2,CASPQYRGPNTGELFF,TGTGCCAGCCCCCAATACAGGGGGCCGAACACCGGGGAGCTGTTTTTT
-,-,TRBV2,TRBJ2-7,CASRFSRTEQYF,TGTGCCAGCAGGTTTTCGAGAACCGAGCAGTACTTC
once,TRBD1,TRBV10-3,TRBJ2-7,CAISASRDSLYEQYF,TGTGCCATCAGTGCTTCCCGGGACAGCCTCTACGAGCAGTACTTC
-,-,TRBV2,TRBJ2-2,CATNPYTQGNTGELFF,TGTGCCACCAACCCTTACACACAGGGAAACACCGGGGAGCTGTTTTTT
once,-,TRBV28,TRBJ2-7,CASSSPRGLDLSYEQYF,TGTGCCAGCAGTTCACCTAGGGGTCTAGACCTCTCCTACGAGCAGTACTTC
-,-,TRBV11-2,TRBJ2-7,CASSFTSEQYF,TGTGCCAGCAGCTTTACTAGCGAGCAGTACTTC
-,-,TRBV5-6,TRBJ2-1,CASSPEGSGRPNEQFF,TGTGCCAGCAGCCCTGAAGGGTCGGGAAGACCCAATGAGCAGTTCTTC
-,-,TRBV28,TRBJ1-1,CASIPSGVLNTEAFF,TGTGCCAGCATCCCTTCCGGGGTTTTGAACACTGAAGCTTTCTTT
-,TRBD2,TRBV5-4,TRBJ2-5,CASSLEASSGIETQYF,TGTGCCAGCAGCTTGGAAGCGTCTAGCGGGATTGAGACCCAGTACTTC
-,-,TRBV6-4,TRBJ2-5,CASSQGGDPETQYF,TGTGCCAGCAGTCAAGGGGGGGATCCGGAGACCCAGTACTTC